The clone carrying this T cell receptor (beta chain) showed up just once. What it recognizes is unknown. This record belongs to a study of cytomegalovirus exposure and HLA in healthy donors. About the study: Of around 400 genotyped donors, 81% grouped in the Caucasian-associated ancestry cluster.

Findings and caveats of the study: There were reportedly fewer N-insertions in an Asian-associated ancestry cluster than the roughly 610-donor mean, in a later analysis. Productive rates of about 90% or about 30% were seen for most TCR beta V segments in an earlier analysis. It was 160 or so TCR beta chains that were listed as cytomegalovirus-associated.

13 Jbeta primers and 60 Vbeta primers were used for the PCR. Sequencing used immunoSEQ multiplex PCR; TCRdb keeps in-frame clones, though not all of them. The sample comprises 65,000 to 80,000 clones, 70% to 85% of which are singletons, and roughly 9.1% rests with the top ten. This CDR3 spans 17 amino acids. Per the germline V gene, CDR1 is SGHVS and CDR2 is FQNEAQ. V gene TRBV7-8 combines with J gene TRBJ2-5; 9 bases are shared with TRBD1. The better agreement between TRBJ2-7 and the DNA end casts doubt on the J call. The sequence was obtained from a man aged 40-50 years in good health and CMV-seropositive. Sequencing used PBMCs. The CDR3 nucleotides are TGTGCCAGCAGCTTAGCCACACAGGGGGCTGGCGCCTACGAGCAGTACTTC. It encodes CASSLATQGAGAYEQYF.